The sequence of this T cell receptor beta chain was determined in a study of early T cells in non-severe SARS-CoV-2 infection. For the study at large: Whole-blood bulk RNA, unsorted, was sequenced, and chains were unpaired. Study results and limitations: VDJdb-based annotation leaned toward anti-spike CD8 responses and missed private and CD4 specificities.

CDR3 length equals 16 residues. Germline V gene lookup returns CDR1 LNHDA and CDR2 SQIVND (reference sequence). V shed 6 bases and J 0 bases; nucleotides not matched to a gene: 8. At least ten counts were recorded for this clonotype. The target antigen is unknown. Individual cDNA molecules carried attached unique molecular identifiers. One entry per CDR3 protein, called by TCRdb with MiXCR from the 5' RACE reads. The repertoire includes tens of thousands of distinct CDR3 sequences, roughly 13% of them detected once, and roughly 4.2% sits in the top ten. The sequenced material came from whole blood. The TCR was taken from an adult who was a healthcare worker with PCR-confirmed SARS-CoV-2 infection or an uninfected control (not recorded which). The chain links TRBV19 to TRBJ2-1; 7 bases are a match to TRBD2. DNA of the CDR3: TGTGCCAGTAGACGAGCGGGGTCAAGCTCCTACAATGAGCAGTTCTTC. Residues: CASRRAGSSSYNEQFF. The entire variable domain, with the rest obtained from reference TRBV19 and TRBJ2-1, is as follows: DGGITQSPKYLFRKEGQNVTLSCEQNLNHDAMYWYRQDPGQGLRLIYYSQIVNDFQKGDIAEGYSVSREKKESFPLTVTSAQKNPTAFYLCASRRAGSSSYNEQFFGPGTRLTVL.